This T cell receptor (beta chain) was captured in a study of T cell repertoires in cytomegalovirus infection (dated by TCRdb to about 2019). Some background on the complete study: Donor HLA type was relevant to the analysis, because carriage of CMV infection together with the matching HLA type was indicated by public TCR beta signatures.

Results and caveats for the whole study, not just this receptor: The ex vivo response was dominated by HLA-C-restricted CMV-specific TCR beta clonotypes, which also provided the single most frequent clonotype in two of eight donors. In both this cohort and an independent roughly 330-donor cohort, the cumulative frequency of public TCR beta family members distinguished carriers of CMV infection plus the relevant HLA type.

TCRdb lists the instrument as Illumina HiSeq 1500. Through fastp at Q25 and MiXCR, TCRdb rebuilt clones from the public reads, retaining in-frame beta chains. Each entry is one CDR3 protein sequence, shown with its most common DNA and genes. This sample is represented by 250,000 to 350,000 distinct CDR3 sequences; 20% to 30% of them were singletons. The biggest ten clones account for 14% of the sample. At least ten counts were recorded for this clonotype. Its antigen specificity is not known. No quality values exist for individual bases; no much larger clone is one base distant. The CDR3 has 21 amino acids, counting the end cysteine and phenylalanine. The read is trimmed to its CDR3 DNA, 63 bases read in frame from base 1. CDR1 is given as SEHNR and CDR2 as FQNEAQ, both from the germline V gene (reference sequence). Trimming removed 2 bases from V and 4 bases from J; the gene matches leave 19 bases unexplained.

The chain employs TRBV7-9 and TRBJ2-5; 13 junctional bases match TRBD2. The origin of this receptor is a human donor in good health (CMV status not recorded). Some clones in this sample may be carry-over from other donors' samples. The sequenced sample was PBMCs. The CDR3 protein is CASSLPYEGLAGEQIIETQYF. The DNA sequence is TGTGCCAGCAGCTTACCTTACGAAGGACTAGCGGGAGAGCAGATAATAGAGACCCAGTACTTC.